These T cell receptor beta chains were read from a single sample in a study of blood T cells in healthy people across ages. TCRdb used MiXCR to reprocess the 5' RACE reads, holding one entry per CDR3 protein. The table has about 1.6 million distinct CDR3 sequences, 30% to 40% seen once. The specimen was blood. These receptors all stem from a woman younger than 45 in good health. Both conserved end residues are part of each CDR3. The order of the fields is J gene, V gene, clone size, D gene, CDR3 DNA, CDR3 protein. D genes are given only for firm matches. The size entry is marked missing in some rows and otherwise reads once, few, many or a size class.

>TRBJ2-4|TRBV7-2|many|.
TGTGCCAGCAGCTTAGACCTAAAAAACATTCAGTACTTC
CASSLDLKNIQYF
>TRBJ2-1|TRBV11-2|.|TRBD2
TGTGCCAGCAGCTCATGGACTAGCGGGGGGGCCGGGCAGTTCTTC
CASSSWTSGGAGQFF
>TRBJ2-1|TRBV29-1|.|TRBD2
TGCAGCGTGACTTCTCCGAGCGGGGAGATTAAGGAGCAGTTCTTC
CSVTSPSGEIKEQFF
>TRBJ2-7|TRBV30|.|TRBD1
TGTGCCTGGGACAGGGGCCCCAATTTAGAGCAGTACTTC
CAWDRGPNLEQYF
>TRBJ2-1|TRBV4-1|few|TRBD2
TGCGCCAGCAGCCCTTGGATAGCGGGAGGAGGGAATGAGCAGTTCTTC
CASSPWIAGGGNEQFF
>TRBJ2-5|TRBV4-1|.|.
TGCGCCAGCAGCCAAGATAGGTTGGCGGGGAGGCAAGAGACCCAGTACTTC
CASSQDRLAGRQETQYF
>TRBJ2-7|TRBV7-2|.|.
TGTGCCAGCAGCCCCCGGATCCACGGGGGATCCGAGCAGTACTTC
CASSPRIHGGSEQYF
>TRBJ2-7|TRBV5-1|many|TRBD1
TGCGCCAGCAGCGCGACAGGGCTCTACGAGCAGTACTTC
CASSATGLYEQYF
>TRBJ1-6|TRBV27|.|TRBD1
TGTGCCAGCGTGACAGGGGATCCTTCACCCCTCCACTTT
CASVTGDPSPLHF
>TRBJ2-7|TRBV15|.|.
TGTGCCACCAGCCTTTCGGGAGAGGCGTACTACGAGCAGTACTTC
CATSLSGEAYYEQYF
>TRBJ2-3|TRBV25-1|.|.
TGTGCCAGCAGTGAGCCGAAAGGGAATGGGGATACGCAGTATTTT
CASSEPKGNGDTQYF
>TRBJ2-3|TRBV5-1|few|.
TGCGCCAGCAGCGATGGGGCGGGCCAACCAACAGATACGCAGTATTTT
CASSDGAGQPTDTQYF
>TRBJ2-3|TRBV27|.|.
TGTGCCAGCAGTTTACGCCGACTCTGGGCGGGATCCACAGATACGCAGTATTTT
CASSLRRLWAGSTDTQYF
>TRBJ1-5|TRBV15|.|.
TGTGCCACCAGCAGAGTTGGGAATAGCAATCAGCCCCAGCATTTT
CATSRVGNSNQPQHF
>TRBJ2-7|TRBV2|.|.
TGTGCCAGCAGTTCGGACAGAGAGCTCTACGAGCAGTACTTC
CASSSDRELYEQYF
>TRBJ2-1|TRBV28|.|TRBD2
TGTGCCAGCAGTACATCGGGACTAGCGGGAGTAAATGAGCAGTTCTTC
CASSTSGLAGVNEQFF
>TRBJ1-2|TRBV4-2|many|.
TGTGCCAGCAGCCAAGATTTGATGTCGACTCCTGGCTACACCTTC
CASSQDLMSTPGYTF
>TRBJ2-1|TRBV25-1|once|.
TGTGCCAGCAGTGAATTTACGGGAGTGGGCTTCCGAGAGACCCAGTTCTTC
CASSEFTGVGFRETQFF
>TRBJ2-7|TRBV12-3/TRBV12-4|few|TRBD1
TGTGCCAGCACCGCCGGGACAGGGGGTAGCTACGAGCAGTACTTC
CASTAGTGGSYEQYF